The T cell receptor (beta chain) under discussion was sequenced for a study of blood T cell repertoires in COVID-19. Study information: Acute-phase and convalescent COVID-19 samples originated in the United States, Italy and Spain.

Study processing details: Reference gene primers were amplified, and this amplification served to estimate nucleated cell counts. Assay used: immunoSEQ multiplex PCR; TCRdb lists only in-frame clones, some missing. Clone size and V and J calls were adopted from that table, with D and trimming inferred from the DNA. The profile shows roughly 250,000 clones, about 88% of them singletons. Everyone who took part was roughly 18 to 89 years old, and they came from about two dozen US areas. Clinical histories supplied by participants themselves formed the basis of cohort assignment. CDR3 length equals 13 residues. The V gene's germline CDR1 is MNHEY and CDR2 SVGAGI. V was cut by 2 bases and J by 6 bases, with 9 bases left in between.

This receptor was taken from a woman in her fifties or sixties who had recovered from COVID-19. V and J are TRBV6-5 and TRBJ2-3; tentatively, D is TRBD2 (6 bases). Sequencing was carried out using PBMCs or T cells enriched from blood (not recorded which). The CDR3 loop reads CASSYGDFDTQYF. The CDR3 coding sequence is TGTGCCAGCAGTTACGGGGACTTTGATACGCAGTATTTT.